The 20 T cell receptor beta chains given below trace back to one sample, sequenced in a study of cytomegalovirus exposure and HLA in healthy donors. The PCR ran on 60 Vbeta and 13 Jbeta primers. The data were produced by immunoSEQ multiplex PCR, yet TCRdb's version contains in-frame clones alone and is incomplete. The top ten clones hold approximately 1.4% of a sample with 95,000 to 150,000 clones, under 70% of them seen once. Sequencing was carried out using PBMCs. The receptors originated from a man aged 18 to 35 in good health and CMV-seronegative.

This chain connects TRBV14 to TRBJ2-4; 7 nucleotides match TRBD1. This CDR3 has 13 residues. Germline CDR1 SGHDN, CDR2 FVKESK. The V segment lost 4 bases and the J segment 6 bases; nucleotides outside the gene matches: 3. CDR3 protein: CASSRWTGNIQYF. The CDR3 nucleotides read TGTGCCAGCAGCCGATGGACAGGAAACATTCAGTACTTC.

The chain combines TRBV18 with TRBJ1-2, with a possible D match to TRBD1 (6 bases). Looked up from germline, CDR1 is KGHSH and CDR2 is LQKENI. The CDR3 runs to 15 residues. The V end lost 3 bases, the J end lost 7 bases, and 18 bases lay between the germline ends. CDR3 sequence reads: CASSPEPGHIAGYTF. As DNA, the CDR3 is TGTGCCAGCTCACCGGAACCGGGACATATTGCTGGCTACACCTTC.

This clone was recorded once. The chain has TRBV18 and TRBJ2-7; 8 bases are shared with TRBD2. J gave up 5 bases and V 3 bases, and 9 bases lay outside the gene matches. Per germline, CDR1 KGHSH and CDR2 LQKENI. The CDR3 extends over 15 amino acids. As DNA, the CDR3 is TGTGCCAGCTCACCCCCAGCGGGACTAGTCGACGAGCAGTACTTC. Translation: CASSPPAGLVDEQYF.

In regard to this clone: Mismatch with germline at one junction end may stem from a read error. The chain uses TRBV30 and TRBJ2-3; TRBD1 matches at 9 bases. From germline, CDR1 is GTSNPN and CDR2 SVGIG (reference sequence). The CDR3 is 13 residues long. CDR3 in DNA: TGTGCCCGGAGGACAGGGGCGACAGATACGCAGTATTTT. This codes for CARRTGATDTQYF.

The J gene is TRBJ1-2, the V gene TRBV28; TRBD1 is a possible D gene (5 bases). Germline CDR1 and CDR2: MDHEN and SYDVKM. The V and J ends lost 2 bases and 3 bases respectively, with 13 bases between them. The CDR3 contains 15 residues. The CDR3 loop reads CASSLGDRPHYGYTF. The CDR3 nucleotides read TGTGCCAGCAGTTTAGGCGACAGACCGCACTATGGCTACACCTTC.

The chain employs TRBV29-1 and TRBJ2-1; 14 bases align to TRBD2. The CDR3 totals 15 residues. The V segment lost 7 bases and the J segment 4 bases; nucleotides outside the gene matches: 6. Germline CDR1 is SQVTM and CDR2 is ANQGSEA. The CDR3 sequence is CSAGTSGSKYNEQFF. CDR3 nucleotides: TGCAGCGCCGGGACTAGCGGGAGTAAGTACAATGAGCAGTTCTTC.

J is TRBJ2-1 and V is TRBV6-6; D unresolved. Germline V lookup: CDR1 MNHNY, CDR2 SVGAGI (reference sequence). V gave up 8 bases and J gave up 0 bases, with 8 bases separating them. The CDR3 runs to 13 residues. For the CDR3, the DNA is TGTGCCAGCTCCATCCCCTCCTACAATGAGCAGTTCTTC. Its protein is CASSIPSYNEQFF.

The CDR3 DNA reads TGCAGCGTTGAGCGGGCGGTGAACACCGGGGAGCTGTTTTTT. It yields the protein CSVERAVNTGELFF. The V call is TRBV29-1, the J call TRBJ2-2; D is possibly TRBD2 (5 bases). The CDR3 consists of 14 residues. V was shortened by 3 bases and J by 1 base, with 9 bases between the two germline ends. Germline assignment: CDR1 SQVTM and CDR2 ANQGSEA.

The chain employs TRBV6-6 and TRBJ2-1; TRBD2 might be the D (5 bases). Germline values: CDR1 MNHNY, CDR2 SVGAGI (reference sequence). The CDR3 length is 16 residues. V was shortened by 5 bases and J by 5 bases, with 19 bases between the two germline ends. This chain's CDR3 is CASSPLDIRLNNEQFF. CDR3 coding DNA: TGTGCCAGCAGTCCCTTAGACATACGACTAAACAATGAGCAGTTCTTC.

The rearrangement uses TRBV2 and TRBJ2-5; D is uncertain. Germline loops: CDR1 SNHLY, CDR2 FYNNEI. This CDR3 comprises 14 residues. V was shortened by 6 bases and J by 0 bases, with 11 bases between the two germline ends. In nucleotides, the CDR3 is TGTGCCAGCAGAGACACCGTGTACCAAGAGACCCAGTACTTC. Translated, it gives CASRDTVYQETQYF.

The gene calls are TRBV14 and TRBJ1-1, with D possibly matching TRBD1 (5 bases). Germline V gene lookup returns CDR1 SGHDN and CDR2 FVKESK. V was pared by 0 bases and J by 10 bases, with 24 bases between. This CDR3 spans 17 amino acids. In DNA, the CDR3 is TGTGCCAGCAGCCAAGATCGACACAGGAAAACATGGAGCAGAGCTTTCTTT. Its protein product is CASSQDRHRKTWSRAFF.

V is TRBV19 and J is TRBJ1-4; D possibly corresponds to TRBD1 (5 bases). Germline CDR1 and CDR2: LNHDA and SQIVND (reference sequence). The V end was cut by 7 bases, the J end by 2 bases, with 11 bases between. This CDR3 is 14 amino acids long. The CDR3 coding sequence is TGTGCCAGTACCAAGACAGTGACTAATGAAAAACTGTTTTTT. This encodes CASTKTVTNEKLFF.

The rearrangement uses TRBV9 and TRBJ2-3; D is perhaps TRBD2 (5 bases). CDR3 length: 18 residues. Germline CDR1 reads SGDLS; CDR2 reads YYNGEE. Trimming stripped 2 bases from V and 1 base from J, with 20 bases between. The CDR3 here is CASSVSPTSGSGTDTQYF. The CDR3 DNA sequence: TGTGCCAGCAGCGTCTCCCCCACCTCGGGGTCCGGCACAGATACGCAGTATTTT.

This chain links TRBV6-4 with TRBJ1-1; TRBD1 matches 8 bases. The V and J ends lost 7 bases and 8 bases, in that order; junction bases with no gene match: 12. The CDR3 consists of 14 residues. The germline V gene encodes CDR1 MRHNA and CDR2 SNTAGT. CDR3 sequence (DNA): TGTGCCAGCAAACCGGACAGGGTTACGGGAGAAGCTTTCTTT. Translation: CASKPDRVTGEAFF.

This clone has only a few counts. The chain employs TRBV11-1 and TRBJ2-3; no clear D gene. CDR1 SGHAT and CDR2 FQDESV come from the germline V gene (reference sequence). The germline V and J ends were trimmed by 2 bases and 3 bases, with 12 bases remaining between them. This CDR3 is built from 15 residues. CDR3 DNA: TGTGCCAGCAGCTTAAGGAGCGTACCGACAGATACGCAGTATTTT. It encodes CASSLRSVPTDTQYF.

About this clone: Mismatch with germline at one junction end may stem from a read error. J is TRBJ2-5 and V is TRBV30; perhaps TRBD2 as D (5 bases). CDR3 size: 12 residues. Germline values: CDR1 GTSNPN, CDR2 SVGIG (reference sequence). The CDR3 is CAWSGTGEIQYF. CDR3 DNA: TGTGCCTGGAGTGGGACCGGGGAGATCCAGTACTTC.

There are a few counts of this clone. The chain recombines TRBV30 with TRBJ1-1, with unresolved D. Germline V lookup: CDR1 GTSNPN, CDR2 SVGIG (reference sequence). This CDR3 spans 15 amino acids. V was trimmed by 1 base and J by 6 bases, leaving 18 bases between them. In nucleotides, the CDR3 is TGTGCCTGGAGTGCACCGATCACAGTCCCCTCTGAAGCTTTCTTT. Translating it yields CAWSAPITVPSEAFF.

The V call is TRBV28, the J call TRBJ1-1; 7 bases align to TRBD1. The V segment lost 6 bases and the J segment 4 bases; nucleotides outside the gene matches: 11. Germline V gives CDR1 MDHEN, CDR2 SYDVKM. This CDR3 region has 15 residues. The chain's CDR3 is CASSKKQGWGTEAFF. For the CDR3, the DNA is TGTGCCAGCAGCAAGAAACAGGGGTGGGGCACTGAAGCTTTCTTT.

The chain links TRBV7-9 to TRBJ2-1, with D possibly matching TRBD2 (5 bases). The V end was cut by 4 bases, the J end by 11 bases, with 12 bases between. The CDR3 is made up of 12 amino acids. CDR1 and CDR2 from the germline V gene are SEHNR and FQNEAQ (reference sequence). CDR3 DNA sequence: TGTGCCAGCAGCTCCAAGGACTTGAAGCAGTTCTTC. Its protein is CASSSKDLKQFF.

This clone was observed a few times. CDR3 amino acids: CASSVAGGTNPYEQYF. The CDR3 bases are TGTGCCAGCAGCGTAGCAGGAGGGACCAACCCCTACGAGCAGTACTTC. V is TRBV9 and J is TRBJ2-7; weak D call: TRBD2 (6 bases). V was clipped by 0 bases and J by 2 bases, with 15 bases between them. Germline lookup yields CDR1 SGDLS and CDR2 YYNGEE. The CDR3 is 16 residues long.